This T cell receptor (beta chain) was captured by sequencing in a study of blood T cells in healthy people across ages. Study-level points and caveats: Long-lived donors had more naive CD4+ cells and higher diversity than aged donors. Diversity estimates from one million T cells were considered underestimates. TCR beta diversity, measured per million T cells, fell in a roughly linear way with age.

Looked up from germline, CDR1 is SGHRS and CDR2 is YFSETQ. The CDR3 has 14 residues. Trimming removed 5 bases at V and 0 bases at J, with 11 bases between. Primed by a sample-barcoded 5' primer and a J-beta primer mix, a second PCR proceeded for roughly 7 to 12 cycles. Each CDR3 protein gets one entry after TCRdb re-called the 5' RACE reads with MiXCR. The sample has about 1,500,000 distinct CDR3 sequences; approximately 30% are singletons. With respect to this clonotype: The antigen remains unidentified.

The V and J genes are TRBV5-1 and TRBJ1-2, with D unresolved. The sequence was collected from a woman in her 30s in good health. Material for sequencing was blood. The CDR3 loop is CASRETQTNYGYTF. The CDR3 coding sequence is TGCGCCAGCAGAGAGACACAGACTAACTATGGCTACACCTTC.